This T cell receptor beta chain comes out of a study of blood T cell repertoires in COVID-19 (dated by TCRdb to 2018 to 2021). Regarding the study in general: Collaborator samples came from the United States, Italy and Spain and covered acute and convalescent phases of COVID-19. The material from the prospective study consisted of cDNA or gDNA derived from T cells, B-cell-depleted T cells, or PBMCs. The samples were drawn from two sources: the first 160 participants of the ongoing ImmuneRACE study, and over 1,000 subjects contributed by 6 global collaborators. The repertoires were released in a freely available public database meant as a resource for research on the immune response to SARS-CoV-2. Nearly every sample came with metadata listing a de-identified subject ID, COVID-19 status, age in years and sex. Where HLA class I and class II types were available, the types were taken from metadata supplied by the sample provider, not from assay-based typing. The dataset comprised deeply sampled blood TCRbeta repertoires from subjects exposed to, actively infected with, or recovered from COVID-19.

Whole blood was collected in K2EDTA tubes by collaborating institutions according to the institutions' own protocols. For TCRbeta analysis, collaborators shipped samples as frozen whole blood, isolated PBMCs, or DNA extracted from either of those sample types. The immunoSEQ Assay, a bias-controlled multiplex PCR, was used to amplify TCRbeta CDR3 regions from genomic DNA. Per the source publication's procedure: Within the assay, amplification of reference gene primers was used to estimate how many nucleated cells each sample contained. To quantify the absolute abundance of each unique TCRbeta CDR3 rearrangement, sequence reads were collapsed and filtered. For each sample, productive Simpson clonality was calculated by taking the square root of Simpson's diversity index across productive rearrangements. The table was pulled from immuneACCESS by TCRdb, which kept in-frame rearrangements only. Such tables lose some clones; where checked, under half of the loss comes from unresolved V genes, and the rest has no known cause. D and trimming were read from the DNA, whereas the V and J calls and clone size are those reported in that table. The sample yields some 190,000 clones; approximately 83% were counted once. Around 3% of the sample lies in the top ten.

Notes on this clone: It lacks a known antigen. There are no base qualities to consult, and no much larger clone falls within one base.

V sheds 8 bases and J sheds 4 bases, leaving 22 bases between their ends. From cysteine to phenylalanine, the CDR3 is 15 amino acids long. Of the read, only the CDR3 DNA is kept; its 45 bases are in frame from base 1. According to the germline V gene, CDR1 reads SQVTM and CDR2 reads ANQGSEA. Study-level results and caveats: The quantity of clinical and demographic metadata differed by source and by participant and was supplied without curation.

The chain is made from TRBV29-1 and TRBJ2-3; TRBD2 could be the D gene, as 5 bases match. The sequenced sample was peripheral blood. The clonotype comes from a man aged 60-69 years with acute or convalescent COVID-19. The DNA is TGCAGCTATAAAATCGGGTCATGGGGAGCAGATACGCAGTATTTT. The translation is CSYKIGSWGADTQYF.